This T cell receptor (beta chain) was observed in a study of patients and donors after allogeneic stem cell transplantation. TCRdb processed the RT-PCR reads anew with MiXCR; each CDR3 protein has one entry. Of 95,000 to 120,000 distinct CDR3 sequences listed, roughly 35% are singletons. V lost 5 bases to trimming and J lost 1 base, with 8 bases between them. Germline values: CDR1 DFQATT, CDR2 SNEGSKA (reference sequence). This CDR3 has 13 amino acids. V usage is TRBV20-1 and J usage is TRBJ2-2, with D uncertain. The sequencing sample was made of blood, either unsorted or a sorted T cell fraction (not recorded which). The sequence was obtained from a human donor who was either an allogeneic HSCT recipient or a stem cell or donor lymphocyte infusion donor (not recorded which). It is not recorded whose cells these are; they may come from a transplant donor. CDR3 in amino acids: CSAPPQNTGELFF. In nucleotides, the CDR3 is TGCAGTGCTCCGCCACAGAACACCGGGGAGCTGTTTTTT.